The following is a T cell receptor (beta chain) sequence with its context. V was cut by 0 bases and J by 1 base, with 8 bases left in between. The V gene's germline CDR1 is MRHNA and CDR2 SNTAGT. This CDR3 is 15 amino acids long. Sequencing used immunoSEQ multiplex PCR; TCRdb keeps in-frame clones, though not all of them. Of about a million clones detected, 77% appear once; the ten largest clones hold roughly 0.83%. The sample comes from a study of shared clonotypes between healthy human individuals. Overall study context: Per-donor plates numbered three CD4 naive, three CD4 memory, two CD8 naive and one CD8 memory.

The authors divided CD4+ cells into CD45RA+ naive and CD45RA-negative memory subsets. Sample: memory CD4+ T cells from PBMCs. Stated subset: CD45RA-negative fraction. The chain recombines TRBV6-4 with TRBJ2-3; weak D call: TRBD2 (5 bases). This clonotype originated in a man aged 18-30 years in good health. Some clones in this sample may be carry-over from other donors' samples. The CDR3 region is CASSDSGLGTDTQYF. CDR3 nucleotides: TGTGCCAGCAGTGACTCAGGACTCGGCACAGATACGCAGTATTTT.